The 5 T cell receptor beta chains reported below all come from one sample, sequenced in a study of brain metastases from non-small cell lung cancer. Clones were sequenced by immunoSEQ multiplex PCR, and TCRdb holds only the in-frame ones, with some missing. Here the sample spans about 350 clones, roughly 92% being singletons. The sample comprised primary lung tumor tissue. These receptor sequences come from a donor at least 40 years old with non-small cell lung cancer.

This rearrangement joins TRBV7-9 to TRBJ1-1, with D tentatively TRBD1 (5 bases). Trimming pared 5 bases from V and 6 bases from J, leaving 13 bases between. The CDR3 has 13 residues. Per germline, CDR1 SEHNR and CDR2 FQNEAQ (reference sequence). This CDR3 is CASSPGTGAEAFF. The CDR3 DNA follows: TGTGCCAGCAGCCCCGGGACGGGCGCTGAAGCTTTCTTT.

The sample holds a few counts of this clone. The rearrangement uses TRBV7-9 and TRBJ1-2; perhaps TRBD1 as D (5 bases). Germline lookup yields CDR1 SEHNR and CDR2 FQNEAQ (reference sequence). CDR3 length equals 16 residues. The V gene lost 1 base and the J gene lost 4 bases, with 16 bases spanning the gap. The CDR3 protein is CASSLDVPGLRYGYTF. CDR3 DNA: TGTGCCAGCAGCTTAGATGTTCCGGGGCTCCGCTATGGCTACACCTTC.

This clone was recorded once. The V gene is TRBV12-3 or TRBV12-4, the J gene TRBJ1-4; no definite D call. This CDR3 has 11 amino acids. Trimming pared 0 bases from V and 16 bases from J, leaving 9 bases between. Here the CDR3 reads CASSLAGQRFF. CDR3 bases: TGTGCCAGCAGTTTAGCCGGGCAGAGGTTTTTT.

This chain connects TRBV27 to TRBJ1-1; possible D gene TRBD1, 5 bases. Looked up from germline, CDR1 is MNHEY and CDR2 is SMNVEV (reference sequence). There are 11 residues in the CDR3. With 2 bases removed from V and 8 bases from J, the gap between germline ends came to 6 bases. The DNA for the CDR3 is TGTGCCAGCAGTTTAGGGGGGGAAGCTTTCTTT. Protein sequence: CASSLGGEAFF.

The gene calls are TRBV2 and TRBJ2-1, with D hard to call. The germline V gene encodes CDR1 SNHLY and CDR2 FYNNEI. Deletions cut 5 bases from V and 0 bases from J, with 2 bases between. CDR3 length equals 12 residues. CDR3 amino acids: CASSFSYNEQFF. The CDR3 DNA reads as TGTGCCAGCAGTTTCTCCTACAATGAGCAGTTCTTC.